This T cell receptor (beta chain) is from a study of CD8+ T cells in alopecia areata. Turning to the study itself: The SALT score measured affected scalp surface percentage in treated patients.

V was trimmed by 7 bases and J by 1 base, leaving 10 bases between them. Per germline, CDR1 GTSNPN and CDR2 SVGIG (reference sequence). This CDR3 has 12 residues. Remarks on this clone: The antigen remains undetermined.

Treatment here: oral pan-JAK inhibitor, 5-10 mg twice daily. Findings and limits, study-wide: Tissue-resident alphabeta T cells belonging to normal skin likewise get sequenced within scalp specimens. Scalp lesions, especially in alopecia totalis/universalis, had higher clonality than normal scalp. Tofacitinib did not eliminate many expanded lesional clones from scalp or blood.

Sequencing relied on a cDNA template that was reverse transcribed from extracted RNA. The assay was immunoSEQ multiplex PCR, and TCRdb's table has in-frame clones only and misses some. The data hold about 180,000 clones, with 53% observed a single time. The sequencing here drew on CD8+ T cells sorted from blood, taken at week 24, from a patient treated with tofacitinib. The TCR was taken from a human donor with alopecia areata. This sequence joins TRBV30 and TRBJ1-1; D is unclear. The CDR3 region is CAYRTENTEAFF. The DNA of the CDR3 is TGTGCCTATCGGACGGAGAACACTGAAGCTTTCTTT.